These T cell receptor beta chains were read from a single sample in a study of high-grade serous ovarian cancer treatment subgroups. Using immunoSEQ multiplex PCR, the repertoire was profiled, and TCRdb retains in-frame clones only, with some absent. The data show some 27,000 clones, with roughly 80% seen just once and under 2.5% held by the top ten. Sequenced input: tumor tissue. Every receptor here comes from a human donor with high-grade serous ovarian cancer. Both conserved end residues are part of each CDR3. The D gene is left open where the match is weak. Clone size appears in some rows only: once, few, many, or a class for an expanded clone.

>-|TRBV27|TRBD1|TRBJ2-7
CASSLKGTGGYEQYF
TGTGCCAGCAGTTTGAAGGGGACAGGGGGCTACGAGCAGTACTTC
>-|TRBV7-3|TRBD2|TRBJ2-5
CASSSSGRAETQYF
TGTGCCAGCAGTTCGAGCGGGAGGGCGGAGACCCAGTACTTC
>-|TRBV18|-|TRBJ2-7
CASGRHPDEQYF
TGTGCCAGCGGCCGGCACCCGGACGAGCAGTACTTC
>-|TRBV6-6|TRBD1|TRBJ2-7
CASSYSTPGQGDEQYF
TGTGCCAGCAGTTACTCGACCCCGGGACAGGGGGACGAGCAGTACTTC
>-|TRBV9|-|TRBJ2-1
CASSVREDGGEQFF
TGTGCCAGCAGCGTAAGGGAGGACGGCGGTGAGCAGTTCTTC
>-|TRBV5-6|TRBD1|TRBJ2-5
CASSSPGQGARRETQYF
TGTGCCAGCAGCTCCCCGGGACAGGGGGCGCGTCGAGAGACCCAGTACTTC
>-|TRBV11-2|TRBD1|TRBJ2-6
CASSWGTGSSRANVLTF
TGTGCCAGCAGCTGGGGGACAGGCTCCTCTCGGGCCAACGTCCTGACTTTC
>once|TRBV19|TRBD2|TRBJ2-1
CASSIRPGGPDEQFF
TGTGCCAGTAGTATACGGCCGGGAGGGCCTGATGAGCAGTTCTTC
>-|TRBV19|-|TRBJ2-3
CASMGPLVGTDTQYF
TGTGCCAGTATGGGTCCACTAGTTGGAACAGATACGCAGTATTTT
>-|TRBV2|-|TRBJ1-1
CASSRVMNTEAFF
TGTGCCAGCAGCAGGGTGATGAACACTGAAGCTTTCTTT